This T cell receptor (beta chain) was found in a study of cytomegalovirus exposure and HLA in healthy donors. Study-wide points: Later analysis found that TCR beta chains associated with HLA were more clonally expanded than other, equally common chains.

Healthy bone marrow donors supplied every sample. The germline CDR1 and CDR2 sequences are SGDLS and YYNGEE. The CDR3 contains 16 residues. V shed 1 base, J shed 7 bases, and the junction held 8 bases outside the gene matches. Primers for the PCR totalled 60 Vbeta and 13 Jbeta. Using immunoSEQ multiplex PCR, the repertoire was profiled, and TCRdb retains in-frame clones only, with some absent. The sample gives 150,000 to 200,000 clones, over 80% of which show up once; 1.2% is in the top ten. On this clone itself: Its specificity is unknown.

Input material: PBMCs. The rearrangement joins TRBV9 to TRBJ2-1, with 10 positions matching TRBD2. The TCR sequence derives from a boy under 10 years old in good health and CMV-seronegative. DNA for the CDR3: TGTGCCAGCAGCGTATTAATGAGTAGCGGGAGGAATGAGCAGTTCTTC. This codes for CASSVLMSSGRNEQFF.